This TCR beta chain was captured by sequencing in a study of cytomegalovirus exposure and HLA in healthy donors (dated by TCRdb to 2016 to 2017). Broadly, across the study: According to a later analysis, the 100 to 150 validation repertoires were produced on the same platform as the 700 or so repertoires of the first cohort. The study aimed to test whether signatures of past pathogen exposure could be identified by cataloging public T cell receptors. In addition to the first cohort of about 650 subjects, a separate validation cohort of 120 different subjects was used. To predict cytomegalovirus infection status, the study brought together high-throughput TCR immunosequencing, statistical association of individual TCRs with disease status, and machine learning.

A note on this clone: Its antigen is not yet known. There are no base qualities to consult, and no much larger clone falls within one base.

On the study overall, not on this receptor specifically: A later analysis had no HLA typing for the validation cohort, so co-occurrence there was scored across all 120 repertoires. Most TCR sequences were seen in very few donors, while some public TCRs were found in many individuals. The authors suggested that the approach could potentially be extended to other disease states and immunological phenotypes. In vitro tests confirmed that a few of the cytomegalovirus-associated TCR beta chains recognize cytomegalovirus antigens. Of the cluster scores, around 95% were above 0 in a later analysis, which found that TCRs clustered in the first cohort also tended to co-occur in the 120 or so validation repertoires. In the study, approximately 160 TCR beta chains were listed as associated with cytomegalovirus. In both the original and validation cohorts, the classifier was reported to diagnose cytomegalovirus status with high specificity and sensitivity.

Looking up the germline V gene yields CDR1 LGHNA and CDR2 YNFKEQ. Its CDR3 holds 17 amino acids, cysteine through phenylalanine. CDR3 DNA only is kept here, 51 bases in frame from base 1. Trimming costs V 4 bases and J 5 bases, and their ends lie 21 bases apart. Libraries came from the immunoSEQ multiplex PCR assay. The authors' analysis ran thus. To diagnose cytomegalovirus status from the catalog of TCR beta chain sequences, a statistical classification framework was built. As stored in TCRdb, this immuneACCESS dataset retains in-frame rearrangements with V and J assigned. A fraction of the clones does not appear; measured against another copy, unresolved V genes explain less than half of the discrepancy, and the remainder lacks a known reason. V and J calls plus clone size are reproduced from that table; the DNA served to infer D and trimming. For this sample there are over 100,000 clones; 88% appear just once. The ten largest clones represent about 6% of the sample.

Donors formed part of the validation cohort, which comprised 95 to 150 subjects and was distinct from the first cohort of roughly 600 subjects. Sequencing was carried out using PBMCs. The V gene is TRBV4-2 and the J gene is TRBJ2-4; TRBD1 is a weak D gene call, 8 bases matching. The TCR originated in a young woman in good health and CMV-seropositive. The DNA reads TGTGCCAGCAGCCGGGGCGGGGGACAGGCCGGGGAAAACATTCAGTACTTC. The encoded protein is CASSRGGGQAGENIQYF.